The clone carrying this TCR beta chain has ten or more counts. Its specificity is not known. The sample belongs to a study of T-cell reconstitution after alpha-beta-depleted transplantation in children. Study results and caveats: Expanded clones from the graft, numbering several hundred, reportedly supplied alpha-beta T cells about two months after transplant. Newly produced T cells mostly accounted for T-cell counts and diversity one year post-transplant. Some patients' high day-60 TCRbeta diversity was traced to surviving recipient T cells and thymic progenitors.

Researchers prepared the TCRbeta library using unique molecular identifiers, the study reports. TCRdb re-called the PCR reads with MiXCR, one entry per CDR3 protein. The data contain 550,000 to 600,000 distinct CDR3 sequences, 20% to 25% of them seen just once; the ten biggest clones take up 13% to 15%. The CDR3 has 14 residues. The J segment lost 5 bases and the V segment lost 2 bases, leaving 2 bases of the junction unmatched. The germline gives CDR1 SGHRS, CDR2 YFSETQ. The chain combines TRBV5-1 with TRBJ2-3; 10 bases agree with TRBD2. The sample here was PBMCs, mostly from graft donor cells, taken 360 days after TCRalphabeta/CD19-depleted stem cell transplant. This TCR derives from a boy younger than two who had a stem cell transplant for acute myeloid leukemia, so the T cells may come from the graft donor. The CDR3 sequence is CASSFRTSGDTQYF. CDR3 sequence (DNA): TGCGCCAGCAGCTTCCGGACTAGCGGAGATACGCAGTATTTT.